Presented here are 31 T cell receptor beta chains from one specimen sequenced in a study of blood T cell repertoires in COVID-19. Repertoires were generated with immunoSEQ multiplex PCR, while TCRdb's copy carries only in-frame clones and drops some. The sample carries under 350,000 clones, approximately 86% recorded once. Sequences were obtained from PBMCs or T cells enriched from blood (not recorded which). The receptors stem from a woman in her forties with acute COVID-19.

The chain employs TRBV6-4 and TRBJ1-6; D unclear. Trimming stripped 3 bases from V and 4 bases from J, with 7 bases between. The CDR3 contains 14 residues. Per germline, CDR1 MRHNA and CDR2 SNTAGT. The CDR3 loop reads CASSEQAYNSPLHF. The CDR3 region has the DNA TGTGCCAGCAGTGAGCAGGCGTATAATTCACCCCTCCACTTT.

The table lists this clone with a few counts. CDR3 residues: CASSFTGFSYNEQFF. CDR3 nucleotides: TGCGCCAGCAGCTTCACGGGATTCTCCTACAATGAGCAGTTCTTC. The V call is TRBV5-1, the J call TRBJ2-1; D possibly corresponds to TRBD2 (5 bases). This CDR3 is built from 15 residues. Germline V gene data show CDR1 as SGHRS and CDR2 as YFSETQ. V was shortened by 2 bases and J by 0 bases, with 9 bases between the two germline ends.

The chain carries TRBV7-2 and TRBJ2-1; D gene unclear. The CDR3 length is 12 residues. Germline V gene sequence: CDR1 SGHTA, CDR2 FQGNSA. Trimming pared 6 bases from V and 3 bases from J, leaving 6 bases between. CDR3 nucleotides: TGTGCCAGCAGTACCTACTACAATGAGCAGTTCTTC. Protein product: CASSTYYNEQFF.

The chain is built from TRBV6-2 or TRBV6-3 and TRBJ2-7; TRBD2 is a possible D gene (6 bases). The CDR3 has 15 amino acids. Trimming removed 5 bases from V and 0 bases from J, with 14 bases in between. Germline V gene lookup returns CDR1 MNHEY and CDR2 SVGEGT. The CDR3 is CASSNGLSSSYEQYF. The DNA of the CDR3 is TGTGCCAGCAGTAACGGACTAAGTAGCTCCTACGAGCAGTACTTC.

The chain employs TRBV5-1 and TRBJ2-2; D perhaps matches TRBD2 (6 bases). V lost 2 bases to trimming and J lost 2 bases, with 10 bases between them. CDR1 SGHRS and CDR2 YFSETQ come from the germline V gene. The CDR3 covers 15 residues. The CDR3 bases are TGCGCCAGCAGCTTAAGTAGCGGTAACACCGGGGAGCTGTTTTTT. Translating gives CASSLSSGNTGELFF.

The gene calls are TRBV27 and TRBJ1-1, with TRBD1 matching 7 bases. Losses at the gene ends were 5 bases for V and 1 base for J; bases not matched to a gene: 10. The CDR3 totals 16 residues. Germline CDR1 and CDR2: MNHEY and SMNVEV (reference sequence). The CDR3 sequence: CASSPGTAIRNTEAFF. In DNA, the CDR3 is TGTGCCAGCAGTCCCGGGACAGCGATCCGGAACACTGAAGCTTTCTTT.

This clone was detected a few times. The V and J genes are TRBV7-9 and TRBJ2-7; no clear D. This CDR3 is built from 14 residues. Trimming removed 6 bases from V and 12 bases from J, with 24 bases in between. The germline gives CDR1 SEHNR, CDR2 FQNEAQ (reference sequence). The CDR3: CASSHVGSHSQPYF. Here the CDR3 DNA reads TGTGCCAGCAGTCACGTAGGATCGCACAGCCAGCCGTACTTC.

The chain couples TRBV27 to TRBJ1-1; D call uncertain. The V end was cut by 0 bases, the J end by 7 bases, with 18 bases between. CDR1 and CDR2 (germline): MNHEY, SMNVEV (reference sequence). The CDR3 runs to 16 residues. The CDR3 DNA is TGTGCCAGCAGTTTATCCCACCAAGGAACGGGGAGTGAAGCTTTCTTT. Amino acid sequence: CASSLSHQGTGSEAFF.

This rearrangement joins TRBV18 to TRBJ1-5; D is perhaps TRBD1 (5 bases). The V and J ends lost 6 bases and 6 bases respectively, with 18 bases between them. Germline CDR1 is KGHSH and CDR2 is LQKENI. The CDR3 is 15 amino acids. CDR3 sequence (DNA): TGTGCCAGCTCCCCGACTACGGGGGGGGTTCAGCCCCAGCATTTT. Translation gives CASSPTTGGVQPQHF.

Details on this clone: A junction boundary mismatches the germline segment, possibly from a read error. V and J are TRBV5-1 and TRBJ2-1, with TRBD1 identical over 8 bases. The CDR3 has 12 amino acids. Germline V gene data show CDR1 as SGHRS and CDR2 as YFSETQ. CDR3 sequence (DNA): TGCGCCAGCAGCTTGTCAAGGACAGGGCGGGTCTTC. Translated: CASSLSRTGRVF.

The rearrangement links TRBV19 to TRBJ2-4; no reliable D call. Deletions cut 3 bases from V and 0 bases from J, with 9 bases between. This CDR3 is 15 amino acids long. Germline CDR1 is LNHDA and CDR2 is SQIVND (reference sequence). CDR3 bases: TGTGCCAGTAGTATCCAGGCTGTAGCCAAAAACATTCAGTACTTC. It translates to CASSIQAVAKNIQYF.

The chain carries TRBV19 and TRBJ2-5, with a tentative D call TRBD1 (5 bases). Germline V gives CDR1 LNHDA, CDR2 SQIVND (reference sequence). The CDR3 loop spans 16 amino acids. Trimming pared 5 bases from V and 5 bases from J, leaving 21 bases between. CDR3 amino acids: CASSPTPSAGMETQYF. DNA of the CDR3: TGTGCCAGTAGTCCTACCCCCTCAGCAGGGATGGAGACCCAGTACTTC.

The gene calls are TRBV4-3 and TRBJ2-4; TRBD2 aligns across 7 bases. There are 15 residues in the CDR3. Germline CDR1 is LGHNA and CDR2 is YSLEER. V lost 0 bases and J lost 6; bases outside the gene matches: 5. CDR3 nucleotides: TGCGCCAGCAGCCAAGATAGACTAGCTGGAAACATTCAGTACTTC. Amino acids: CASSQDRLAGNIQYF.

The chain links TRBV2 to TRBJ1-5; no definite D call. CDR1 is SNHLY, CDR2 FYNNEI, per germline. The CDR3 is 12 amino acids. V lost 3 bases, J lost 4 bases, and 4 bases lay in between. CDR3 sequence (DNA): TGTGCCAGCAGTGACCAGAATCAGCCCCAGCATTTT. Amino acid sequence: CASSDQNQPQHF.

The chain combines TRBV3-1 (or the pseudogene TRBV3-2) with TRBJ2-3; D gene ambiguous. The germline V gene has CDR1 LGHDT and CDR2 YNNKEL (reference sequence). Trimming took off 4 bases at V and 9 bases at J, with 17 bases between the two ends. This CDR3 contains 14 residues. The CDR3 DNA is TGTGCCAGCAGCCCCCAAACCCCAGCAGGCACGCAGTATTTT. Its translation is CASSPQTPAGTQYF.

This clone was counted a single time. J is TRBJ2-1 and V is TRBV5-6; 10 bases fit TRBD2. This CDR3 is 14 amino acids long. The J segment lost 4 bases and the V segment lost 7 bases, leaving 5 bases of the junction unmatched. Germline CDR1 SGHDT, CDR2 YYEEEE. The CDR3 loop reads CASVGTSEYNEQFF. The CDR3 region has the DNA TGTGCCAGCGTAGGGACTAGCGAGTACAATGAGCAGTTCTTC.

A few counts support this clone. The CDR3 DNA is TGTGCCAGTAGTCCCGCCGGGGGTATAACTAATGAAAAACTGTTTTTT. It specifies CASSPAGGITNEKLFF. The chain has TRBV19 and TRBJ1-4; maybe TRBD1 (5 bases). The CDR3 has 16 residues. The germline gives CDR1 LNHDA, CDR2 SQIVND (reference sequence). The V end was cut by 5 bases, the J end by 1 base, with 14 bases between.

The chain uses TRBV27 and TRBJ2-1; 11 bases are a match to TRBD2. The length of the CDR3 is 15 residues. The germline V gene has CDR1 MNHEY and CDR2 SMNVEV (reference sequence). The J segment lost 4 bases and the V segment lost 5 bases, leaving 4 bases of the junction unmatched. As DNA, the CDR3 is TGTGCCAGCAGTCAGCGACTAGCGGGATACAATGAGCAGTTCTTC. Amino acid sequence: CASSQRLAGYNEQFF.

This clone was seen only a few times. The V gene is TRBV4-3, the J gene TRBJ1-4; perhaps TRBD1 as D (6 bases). Germline V gene data show CDR1 as LGHNA and CDR2 as YSLEER. CDR3 length equals 15 residues. V was cut by 0 bases and J by 6 bases, with 11 bases left in between. CDR3 loop: CASSQDTGMDEKLFF. CDR3 coding DNA: TGCGCCAGCAGCCAAGATACAGGGATGGATGAAAAACTGTTTTTT.

The rearrangement joins TRBV28 to TRBJ1-2; weak D call: TRBD1 (6 bases). The germline CDR1 and CDR2 sequences are MDHEN and SYDVKM. The CDR3 loop spans 16 amino acids. Trimming left V 3 bases short and J 4 bases short, with 18 bases between. The CDR3, as DNA: TGTGCCAGCAGTTTCTCGGGACAAGGCAATCTCTATGGCTACACCTTC. Translation: CASSFSGQGNLYGYTF.

The V gene is TRBV12-3 or TRBV12-4, the J gene TRBJ2-2; 8 positions match TRBD2. This CDR3 region has 13 residues. With 7 bases clipped from V and 6 bases from J, the junction kept 4 bases outside the gene matches. The CDR3 DNA follows: TGTGCCAGCAAACGGGGGGGCCCCGGGGAGCTGTTTTTT. Protein sequence: CASKRGGPGELFF.

The DNA for the CDR3 is TGTGCCAGCCAATCCGGGGGTGGTTATGGCTACACCTTC. Translation gives CASQSGGGYGYTF. This chain uses TRBV3-1 (or the pseudogene TRBV3-2) with TRBJ1-2; D may be TRBD1 (5 bases). Germline loops: CDR1 LGHDT, CDR2 YNNKEL (reference sequence). V dropped 8 bases and J dropped 5 bases, with 15 bases sitting between them. CDR3 length: 13 amino acids.

The gene calls are TRBV27 and TRBJ1-1; 7 positions agree with TRBD1. This CDR3 is built from 15 residues. V shed 5 bases, J shed 4 bases, and the junction held 10 bases outside the gene matches. Looked up from germline, CDR1 is MNHEY and CDR2 is SMNVEV (reference sequence). The CDR3 DNA reads TGTGCCAGCAGTAGGGACAGCTTTTCTCTCACTGAAGCTTTCTTT. It encodes CASSRDSFSLTEAFF.

This sequence joins TRBV4-1 and TRBJ1-4; 8 positions match TRBD1. The CDR3 has 14 amino acids. Looked up from germline, CDR1 is MGHRA and CDR2 is YSYEKL. V shed 4 bases and J 8 bases; nucleotides not matched to a gene: 6. The CDR3 region has the DNA TGCGCCAGCAGCCTGGGACAGGAGACGGAAAAACTGTTTTTT. Translation gives CASSLGQETEKLFF.

The chain couples TRBV27 to TRBJ2-1; D is possibly TRBD2 (6 bases). Trimming shortened V by 6 bases and J by 0 bases, and 15 bases separated the two germline ends. The CDR3 has 16 residues. From germline, CDR1 is MNHEY and CDR2 SMNVEV (reference sequence). CDR3 coding DNA: TGTGCCAGCAGATCTTTGATCGGGAGCTCCTACAATGAGCAGTTCTTC. This encodes CASRSLIGSSYNEQFF.

The V and J genes are TRBV7-2 and TRBJ1-5; TRBD1 matches at 7 bases. The ends lost 5 bases at V and 6 bases at J; junction bases unmatched: 10. Per the germline V gene, CDR1 is SGHTA and CDR2 is FQGNSA. This CDR3 is 15 amino acids long. The CDR3 region has the DNA TGTGCCAGCAGCGCCGCGTGGGACAGCCTTCAGCCCCAGCATTTT. Translating gives CASSAAWDSLQPQHF.

The J gene is TRBJ2-3, the V gene TRBV4-1; D might be TRBD1 (7 bases). Germline V gene data show CDR1 as MGHRA and CDR2 as YSYEKL. V was trimmed by 2 bases and J by 4 bases, leaving 19 bases between them. CDR3 length: 17 residues. CDR3: CASSQLLGTQGADTQYF. For the CDR3, the DNA is TGCGCCAGCAGCCAACTCCTCGGGACTCAGGGGGCAGATACGCAGTATTTT.

This clone occurred once. The chain uses TRBV13 and TRBJ2-7; possible D gene TRBD1, 5 bases. Germline CDR1 PRHDT, CDR2 FYEKMQ (reference sequence). Trimming took 4 bases from V and 3 from J, leaving 10 bases between them. This CDR3 has 13 amino acids. CDR3 DNA sequence: TGTGCCAGCAGCTGGATGGGGCGCTACGAGCAGTACTTC. This sequence encodes CASSWMGRYEQYF.

This clone was counted a few times. The J gene is TRBJ2-7, the V gene TRBV11-2, with 10 nucleotides matching TRBD2. V lost 4 bases, J lost 2 bases, and 2 bases stayed unmatched. This CDR3 has 14 residues. In germline, CDR1 is SGHAT, CDR2 FQNNGV. Here the CDR3 DNA reads TGTGCCAGCAGCTCACTAGCGGGGCCCTACGAGCAGTACTTC. Translation: CASSSLAGPYEQYF. The entire variable domain, with the rest obtained from reference TRBV11-2 and TRBJ2-7, is as follows: EAGVAQSPRYKIIEKRQSVAFWCNPISGHATLYWYQQILGQGPKLLIQFQNNGVVDDSQLPKDRFSAERLKGVDSTLKIQPAKLEDSAVYLCASSSLAGPYEQYFGPGTRLTVT.

This chain connects TRBV7-3 to TRBJ2-1, with 10 bases matching TRBD1. V shed 1 base and J 10 bases; nucleotides not matched to a gene: 4. Per the germline V gene, CDR1 is SGHTA and CDR2 is FQGTGA. The CDR3 spans 14 residues. CDR3: CASSLRQGAGEQFF. The DNA of the CDR3 is TGTGCCAGCAGCTTAAGACAGGGGGCAGGCGAGCAGTTCTTC.

The chain has TRBV5-1 and TRBJ1-1, with D hard to call. The CDR3 covers 15 residues. Germline V gene data show CDR1 as SGHRS and CDR2 as YFSETQ. The V and J ends lost 0 bases and 0 bases respectively, with 9 bases between them. CDR3 loop: CASSLGSGLNTEAFF. The CDR3, as DNA: TGCGCCAGCAGCTTGGGGAGCGGATTGAACACTGAAGCTTTCTTT.